The 24 T cell receptor beta chains given below trace back to one sample, sequenced in a study of beta chain features in type 1 diabetes. General study results and limits: For Type 1 diabetes patients, all four CD4+ subsets carried TCRB CDR3s that were moderately but significantly shorter.

Reverse transcription of all isolated RNA meant that expressed TCRB transcripts were sequenced. Method: immunoSEQ multiplex PCR; TCRdb's copy keeps in-frame clones and lacks some. Seen here are about 360,000 clones, over 10% observed once, and the top ten hold 0.0085% to 0.012%. These TCRs are of unknown antigen specificity. Sequences were obtained from naive CD4+ T cells from blood. The receptors originated from a woman under 30 with type 1 diabetes.

The table lists this clone with a few counts. The rearrangement links TRBV7-9 to TRBJ2-1, with a tentative D call TRBD2 (8 bases). Germline loops: CDR1 SEHNR, CDR2 FQNEAQ (reference sequence). Trimming stripped 2 bases from V and 8 bases from J, with 22 bases between. The CDR3 runs to 17 residues. CDR3 loop: CASSLRGRAGGGHEQFF. CDR3 in DNA: TGTGCCAGCAGCTTAAGGGGGCGGGCGGGAGGAGGTCATGAGCAGTTCTTC. The full variable domain, completed using reference TRBV7-9 and TRBJ2-1, is DTGVSQNPRHKITKRGQNVTFRCDPISEHNRLYWYRQTLGQGPEFLTYFQNEAQLEKSRLLSDRFSAERPKGSFSTLEIQRTEQGDSAMYLCASSLRGRAGGGHEQFFGPGTRLTVL.

This clone was counted only a few times. The rearrangement uses TRBV5-4 and TRBJ2-7; TRBD2 agrees at 10 bases. V was pared by 3 bases and J by 6 bases, with 9 bases of the junction left unmatched. CDR3 size: 15 residues. Germline CDR1 and CDR2: SGHNT and YYREEE (reference sequence). Here the CDR3 reads CASSSGLAASREQYF. CDR3 DNA sequence: TGTGCCAGCAGCTCAGGACTAGCGGCCTCTCGCGAGCAGTACTTC. Variable domain in full (rest from reference TRBV5-4 and TRBJ2-7): ETGVTQSPTHLIKTRGQQVTLRCSSQSGHNTVSWYQQALGQGPQFIFQYYREEENGRGNFPPRFSGLQFPNYSSELNVNALELDDSALYLCASSSGLAASREQYFGPGTRLTVT.

This clone was counted only a few times. The chain's CDR3 is CASSPDRRNYGYTF. Written as DNA, the CDR3 is TGTGCCAGCAGTCCTGACAGGAGGAACTATGGCTACACCTTC. The chain has TRBV6-5 and TRBJ1-2; TRBD1 might be the D (6 bases). The CDR3 loop spans 14 amino acids. In germline, CDR1 is MNHEY, CDR2 SVGAGI. V lost 5 bases, J lost 2 bases, and 12 bases lay in between.

This chain uses TRBV30 with TRBJ2-5, with 9 bases fitting TRBD2. V lost 0 bases, J lost 7 bases, and 9 bases stayed unmatched. The CDR3 has 15 amino acids. Germline-derived CDR1 and CDR2 are GTSNPN and SVGIG (reference sequence). Here the CDR3 reads CAWSVGISGSGTQYF. The CDR3 DNA is TGTGCCTGGAGTGTAGGGATTAGCGGGAGTGGGACCCAGTACTTC.

A few counts support this clone. This sequence joins TRBV30 and TRBJ1-5; 7 bases are a match to TRBD1. Germline V gene data show CDR1 as GTSNPN and CDR2 as SVGIG (reference sequence). V trimming: 0 bases; J trimming: 5 bases; junction bases outside the gene matches: 4. This CDR3 has 14 residues. CDR3 bases: TGTGCCTGGAGTGTGGGGACAGTAGATCAGCCCCAGCATTTT. Amino acid sequence: CAWSVGTVDQPQHF. The full variable domain, rest sourced from reference TRBV30 and TRBJ1-5, is SQTIHQWPATLVQPVGSPLSLECTVEGTSNPNLYWYRQAAGRGLQLLFYSVGIGQISSEVPQNLSASRPQDRQFILSSKKLLLSDSGFYLCAWSVGTVDQPQHFGDGTRLSIL.

The gene calls are TRBV2 and TRBJ2-7; D might be TRBD1 (6 bases). Per germline, CDR1 SNHLY and CDR2 FYNNEI. The CDR3 has 12 amino acids. V lost 5 bases and J 3 bases, leaving 8 bases between the germline ends. CDR3 coding DNA: TGTGCCAGCAGTTCGGACAGCTACGAGCAGTACTTC. Translation: CASSSDSYEQYF.

Concerning this clone itself: The same CDR3 also results from other DNA sequences found in this sample. The rearrangement uses TRBV5-1 and TRBJ2-1; 7 bases map to TRBD1. Trimming cost V 2 bases and J 2 bases; bases outside gene matches: 1. The CDR3 spans 14 residues. Germline CDR1 is SGHRS and CDR2 is YFSETQ. Written as DNA, the CDR3 is TGCGCCAGCAGCTTAGGGACAGCCTACAATGAGCAGTTCTTC. It translates to CASSLGTAYNEQFF. The entire variable domain, with the rest obtained from reference TRBV5-1 and TRBJ2-1, is as follows: KAGVTQTPRYLIKTRGQQVTLSCSPISGHRSVSWYQQTPGQGLQFLFEYFSETQRNKGNFPGRFSGRQFSNSRSEMNVSTLELGDSALYLCASSLGTAYNEQFFGPGTRLTVL.

This clone has only a few counts. CDR3 sequence (DNA): TGTGCCAGCAGTCCCCCCGACCTAGCCGCTATCAAAGGGTACGAGCAGTACTTC. This sequence encodes CASSPPDLAAIKGYEQYF. This sequence joins TRBV28 and TRBJ2-7, with D possibly TRBD2 on 5 matching bases. This CDR3 region has 18 residues. V shed 5 bases and J shed 4 bases, with 27 bases lying between them. CDR1 is MDHEN and CDR2 is SYDVKM in the germline V gene.

This clone was detected only a few times. The chain carries TRBV7-3 and TRBJ2-3; D ambiguous. This CDR3 has 14 residues. Germline assignment: CDR1 SGHTA and CDR2 FQGTGA. The ends were cut back, 5 bases at V and 7 bases at J, with 16 bases in the middle. CDR3 protein: CASSLGSTRHTQYF. CDR3 DNA: TGTGCCAGCAGCCTCGGGTCGACCCGCCATACGCAGTATTTT.

This clone was counted between two and nine times. The chain combines TRBV18 with TRBJ1-3; D is possibly TRBD1 (6 bases). Trimming cost V 3 bases and J 8 bases, with 14 bases left between them. The CDR3 has 14 residues. Germline CDR1 and CDR2: KGHSH and LQKENI. This CDR3 is CASSPGTQRDTIYF. The CDR3, as DNA: TGTGCCAGCTCACCCGGGACACAGAGGGACACCATATATTTT.

This clone was detected only a few times. The chain is built from TRBV7-6 and TRBJ2-5; possibly TRBD2 for D (6 bases). CDR1 and CDR2 from the germline V gene are SGHVS and FNYEAQ. Trimming stripped 1 base from V and 5 bases from J, with 11 bases between. CDR3 length: 14 residues. The CDR3 here is CASSLGDAGETQYF. The DNA for the CDR3 is TGTGCCAGCAGCTTAGGGGACGCGGGGGAGACCCAGTACTTC.

Of note for this clone: Other DNA variants within this sample encode the same CDR3. The CDR3 loop reads CASRRTGGETQYF. CDR3 sequence (DNA): TGTGCCAGTAGGAGGACAGGGGGGGAGACCCAGTACTTC. V gene TRBV19 combines with J gene TRBJ2-5, with 10 bases matching TRBD1. The CDR3 loop spans 13 amino acids. CDR1 and CDR2 (germline): LNHDA, SQIVND (reference sequence). J was trimmed by 5 bases and V by 6 bases; bases with no gene match: 3.

This clone was detected only a few times. The chain combines TRBV6-5 with TRBJ2-5, with 10 bases fitting TRBD1. This CDR3 has 14 residues. CDR1 and CDR2 (germline): MNHEY, SVGAGI. After removal of 6 bases from V and 5 bases from J, the junction contained 6 bases not matched to a gene. In DNA, the CDR3 is TGTGCCAGCAGCCGGACAGGGGGGCTGGAGACCCAGTACTTC. Protein sequence: CASSRTGGLETQYF.

This clone was counted a few times. The genes are TRBV4-3 and TRBJ1-1; 8 positions match TRBD1. Germline loops: CDR1 LGHNA, CDR2 YSLEER. CDR3 size: 15 residues. V was pared by 1 base and J by 4 bases, with 5 bases of the junction left unmatched. The CDR3 sequence is CASSQGQGRFTEAFF. The CDR3 DNA sequence: TGCGCCAGCAGCCAAGGACAGGGGAGGTTCACTGAAGCTTTCTTT.

V gene TRBV9 combines with J gene TRBJ2-5; 9 nucleotides align to TRBD2. The V gene end was trimmed by 0 bases and the J gene end by 7 bases; junction bases not matched to a gene: 7. Germline assignment: CDR1 SGDLS and CDR2 YYNGEE. CDR3 length: 15 amino acids. The CDR3: CASSVAAGGPVTQYF. CDR3 DNA sequence: TGTGCCAGCAGCGTAGCGGCGGGGGGGCCTGTGACCCAGTACTTC.

The CDR3 DNA reads TGTGCCAGCTCCACCCGGGGGACAGGGGACTACGAGCAGTACTTC. Its protein is CASSTRGTGDYEQYF. The chain links TRBV6-1 to TRBJ2-7; TRBD1 matches at 10 bases. The germline V gene has CDR1 MNHNS and CDR2 SASEGT. The CDR3 spans 15 residues. The ends lost 8 bases at V and 3 bases at J; junction bases unmatched: 10.

This clone was seen more than once but under ten times. The V gene is TRBV6-6, the J gene TRBJ2-1; 9 bases are shared with TRBD1. V lost 5 bases, J lost 7 bases, and 6 bases stayed unmatched. CDR3 length: 14 residues. CDR1 MNHNY and CDR2 SVGAGI come from the germline V gene (reference sequence). The CDR3 reads CASSPGQGLNEQFF. CDR3 bases: TGTGCCAGCAGTCCGGGACAGGGATTGAATGAGCAGTTCTTC.

The table lists this clone with a few counts. The chain joins TRBV2 to TRBJ2-7, with 8 nucleotides matching TRBD2. This CDR3 contains 13 residues. Germline V gene lookup returns CDR1 SNHLY and CDR2 FYNNEI. J gave up 7 bases and V 7 bases, and 9 bases lay outside the gene matches. The DNA of the CDR3 is TGTGCCAGCACCCTGGCCCGGGAGGGTGAGCAGTACTTC. Translation gives CASTLAREGEQYF.

This sequence joins TRBV28 and TRBJ2-7; 7 nucleotides align to TRBD1. The V gene end was trimmed by 7 bases and the J gene end by 2 bases; junction bases not matched to a gene: 11. Per germline, CDR1 MDHEN and CDR2 SYDVKM. This CDR3 has 15 residues. CDR3 loop: CASTLGDRITYEQYF. CDR3 coding DNA: TGTGCCAGCACCCTGGGGGACAGAATAACCTACGAGCAGTACTTC.

The gene calls are TRBV4-3 and TRBJ2-1, with TRBD1 identical over 7 bases. The CDR3 has 16 residues. Germline V lookup: CDR1 LGHNA, CDR2 YSLEER. V trimming: 4 bases; J trimming: 7 bases; junction bases outside the gene matches: 13. CDR3 residues: CASSLRQGPIQNEQFF. CDR3 DNA: TGCGCCAGCAGCCTTAGACAGGGCCCTATTCAGAATGAGCAGTTCTTC.

This chain links TRBV28 with TRBJ2-7; D perhaps matches TRBD1 (5 bases). CDR1 is MDHEN, CDR2 SYDVKM, per germline. Deletions cut 1 base from V and 4 bases from J, with 14 bases between. There are 15 residues in the CDR3. CDR3 residues: CASSLSFQGRYEQYF. DNA for the CDR3: TGTGCCAGCAGTTTATCCTTCCAGGGTCGATACGAGCAGTACTTC. Combining the CDR3 with reference TRBV28 and TRBJ2-7 gives the whole variable domain DVKVTQSSRYLVKRTGEKVFLECVQDMDHENMFWYRQDPGLGLRLIYFSYDVKMKEKGDIPEGYSVSREKKERFSLILESASTNQTSMYLCASSLSFQGRYEQYFGPGTRLTVT.

This clone was detected only a few times. The genes are TRBV4-2 and TRBJ2-7; D is unresolved. The CDR3 covers 14 residues. V gave up 1 base and J gave up 3 bases, with 10 bases separating them. From germline, CDR1 is LGHNA and CDR2 YNFKEQ. The CDR3 DNA follows: TGTGCCAGCAGCCAAGGCCCCCACAACTACGAGCAGTACTTC. It yields the protein CASSQGPHNYEQYF.

This clone appeared a few times. The J gene is TRBJ1-5, the V gene TRBV19, with D perhaps TRBD1 (6 bases). The CDR3 length is 13 residues. Trimming left V 6 bases short and J 6 bases short, with 12 bases between. Per germline, CDR1 LNHDA and CDR2 SQIVND (reference sequence). The CDR3 sequence: CASSGQWGQPQHF. DNA of the CDR3: TGTGCCAGTAGCGGACAGTGGGGTCAGCCCCAGCATTTT.

The genes are TRBV18 and TRBJ2-7, with unresolved D. The V gene's germline CDR1 is KGHSH and CDR2 LQKENI. The CDR3 is 13 residues long. V lost 4 bases and J lost 3, with 10 bases in between. As DNA, the CDR3 is TGTGCCAGCTCACGCCCGATCGGCTACGAGCAGTACTTC. Its translation is CASSRPIGYEQYF.